This TCR beta chain is drawn from a study of Tregs in tolerant kidney transplant recipients (dated by TCRdb to 2018 to 2020). Study-wide context: The transplants used related donors along with nonmyeloablative bone marrow transplantation, and in the human trials mixed chimerism was transient. The study applied TCRbeta sequencing to find donor-specific regulatory T cells before combined kidney and bone marrow transplantation and then followed those same cells after transplant.

This clone was counted between two and nine times. Its antigen is unknown. Base quality data are lacking; no much larger clone is found one base away. Genomic DNA was extracted from sorted cells with the QIAGEN DNeasy Blood and Tissue Kit for TCRbeta CDR3 sequencing. High-throughput TCRbeta CDR3 sequencing, including PCR amplification with bias correction and internal controls, was performed commercially through immunoSEQ. The published analysis was carried out like this. Unique productive TCRbeta sequences were defined by CDR3 nucleotide sequence where primers matched, otherwise by CDR3 amino acid sequence with Vbeta and Jbeta genes. To correct sorting error, sequences shared between sorted populations at a frequency ratio of 2:1 or less were removed; the rest were assigned to the higher population. A sequence counted as donor-reactive if, in CFSE-low cells, the sequence had a frequency of at least 0.01% and was expanded at least 5-fold compared with unstimulated cells. Jensen-Shannon divergence, calculated on the top 100 TCRbeta sequences ranked by frequency, was used to quantify repertoire divergence. When a sample had multiple sequencing runs, each run was corrected for sorting error separately and the runs were then pooled. TCRdb holds this immuneACCESS table with in-frame rearrangements only. Some clones are missing; in checked studies, unresolved V genes explain under half, and the rest has no known cause. V, J and clone size derive from that table, while D and trimming were established from the DNA sequence. For this sample the table gives 60,000 or so clones, of which roughly 88% were detected only once. The ten largest clones take up approximately 2.3% of the sample.

Interpreted using the paper, the time point label stands for: blood sample drawn before combined kidney and bone marrow transplant. Unstimulated Tregs (CD4+CD25+CD127-), CD4+ non-Tregs (CD4+CD25-), CD4 and CD8 cells were FACS-sorted from thawed PBMCs. Prior to Treg sorting, thawed PBMCs were rested overnight at 37 degrees C with roughly 200 IU/ml IL-2. The patients were a few recipients of combined kidney and bone marrow transplants from the ITN036ST trial, and samples were available only from these trial subjects. Healthy control blood was processed to PBMCs with a Ficoll density gradient and then cryopreserved, whereas patient PBMCs were collected both before and after transplant. Points the paper makes about the study in general: Expanding Tregs with activated donor B cells appeared to identify the most biologically relevant and donor-specific TCRbeta repertoire. Donor-specific Treg expansion was found to exceed global Treg expansion in tolerant patients, suggesting antigen-driven rather than nonspecific expansion. For some patients, the PCR primers changed as time went on, which meant samples from those patients could not be compared with one another at the nucleotide level. The study was constrained by small patient numbers, and validation of the findings is required in larger populations and under other immunosuppression protocols. Biological reproducibility was not directly addressed, though technical replication error appeared minimal.

The germline V and J ends show losses of 10 bases and 3 bases respectively, and no gene match explains 2 bases of the junction. Looking up the germline V gene (reference sequence) yields CDR1 SEHNR and CDR2 FQNEAQ. From the cysteine up to the phenylalanine, the CDR3 has a length of 12 residues. Of all the DNA, just the CDR3 is kept, 36 bases in frame from base 1. Sequences were derived from Tregs from blood, sampled before the transplant. In this chain, TRBV7-9 is recombined with TRBJ2-5, with TRBD2 matching 10 junction bases. The sequence was obtained from a human donor who received a combined kidney and bone marrow transplant. The CDR3: CATLAGEETQYF. Here is the DNA: TGTGCCACCCTAGCGGGGGAAGAGACCCAGTACTTC.